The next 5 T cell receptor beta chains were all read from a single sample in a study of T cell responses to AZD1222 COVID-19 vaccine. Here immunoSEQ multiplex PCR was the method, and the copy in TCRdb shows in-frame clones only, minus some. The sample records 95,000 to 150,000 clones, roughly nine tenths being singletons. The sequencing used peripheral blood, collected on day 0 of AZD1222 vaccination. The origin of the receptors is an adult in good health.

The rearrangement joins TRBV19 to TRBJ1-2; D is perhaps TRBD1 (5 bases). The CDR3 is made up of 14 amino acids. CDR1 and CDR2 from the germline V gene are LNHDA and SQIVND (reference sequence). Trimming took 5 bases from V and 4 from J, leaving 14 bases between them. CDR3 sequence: CASSPTEQFYGYTF. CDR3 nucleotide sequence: TGTGCCAGTAGTCCGACAGAGCAGTTCTATGGCTACACCTTC.

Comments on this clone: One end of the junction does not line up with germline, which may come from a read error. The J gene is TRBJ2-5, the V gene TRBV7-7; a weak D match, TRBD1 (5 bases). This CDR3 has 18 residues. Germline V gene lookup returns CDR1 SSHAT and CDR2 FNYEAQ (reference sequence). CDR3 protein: CASSQGTEFTSDQETQYF. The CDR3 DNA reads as TGTGCTAGCAGCCAGGGTACCGAGTTTACGTCGGATCAAGAGACCCAGTACTTC.

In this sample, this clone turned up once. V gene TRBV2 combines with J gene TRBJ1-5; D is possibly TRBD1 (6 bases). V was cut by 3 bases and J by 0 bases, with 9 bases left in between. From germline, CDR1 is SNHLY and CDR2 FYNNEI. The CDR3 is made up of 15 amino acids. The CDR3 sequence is CASSDWGLSNQPQHF. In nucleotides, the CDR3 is TGTGCCAGCAGTGATTGGGGGCTTAGCAATCAGCCCCAGCATTTT.

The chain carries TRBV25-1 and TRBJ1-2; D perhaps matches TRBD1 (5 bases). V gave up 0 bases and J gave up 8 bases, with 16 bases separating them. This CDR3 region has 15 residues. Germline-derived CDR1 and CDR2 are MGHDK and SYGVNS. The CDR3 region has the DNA TGTGCCAGCAGTGAATATCATGGGGGGGGTGAAGGCTACACCTTC. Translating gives CASSEYHGGGEGYTF.

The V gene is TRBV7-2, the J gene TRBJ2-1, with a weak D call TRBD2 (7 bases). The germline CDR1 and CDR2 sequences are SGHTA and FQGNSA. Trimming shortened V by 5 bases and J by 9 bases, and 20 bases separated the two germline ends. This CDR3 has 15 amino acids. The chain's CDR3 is CASSPRGRLAGEQFF. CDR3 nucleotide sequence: TGTGCCAGCAGCCCACGGGGGCGACTAGCCGGTGAGCAGTTCTTC.